This T cell receptor beta chain was retrieved from a study of blood T cell repertoires in COVID-19. Germline loops: CDR1 SGHNT, CDR2 YYREEE (reference sequence). CDR3 length: 13 amino acids. The V gene end was trimmed by 1 base and the J gene end by 5 bases; junction bases not matched to a gene: 0. Libraries were prepared by immunoSEQ multiplex PCR; TCRdb keeps only in-frame clonotypes and omits some of them. This sample has 35,000 to 45,000 clones, with 85% found just once. The source is a man aged 50 to 59 with active COVID-19. The specimen was peripheral blood. The gene calls are TRBV5-4 and TRBJ2-3, with TRBD2 identical over 8 bases. As DNA, the CDR3 is TGTGCCAGCAGCTTGCGGGGGGGAGATACGCAGTATTTT. Protein product: CASSLRGGDTQYF.